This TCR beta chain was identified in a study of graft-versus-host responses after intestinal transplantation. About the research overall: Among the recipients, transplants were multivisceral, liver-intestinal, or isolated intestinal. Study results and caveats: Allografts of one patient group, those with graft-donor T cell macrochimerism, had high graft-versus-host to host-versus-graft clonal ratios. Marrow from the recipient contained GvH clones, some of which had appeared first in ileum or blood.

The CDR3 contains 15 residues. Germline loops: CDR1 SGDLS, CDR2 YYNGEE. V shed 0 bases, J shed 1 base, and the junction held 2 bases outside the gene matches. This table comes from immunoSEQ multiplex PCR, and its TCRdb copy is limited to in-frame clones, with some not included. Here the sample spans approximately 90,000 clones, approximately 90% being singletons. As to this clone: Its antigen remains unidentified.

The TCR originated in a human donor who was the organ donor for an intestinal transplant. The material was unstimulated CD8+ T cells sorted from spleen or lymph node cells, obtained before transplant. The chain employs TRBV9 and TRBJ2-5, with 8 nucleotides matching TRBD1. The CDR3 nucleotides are TGTGCCAGCAGCGTAGGGGGACAGGTCCAAGAGACCCAGTACTTC. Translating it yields CASSVGGQVQETQYF.